What follows are 5 T cell receptor beta chains derived from one specimen sequenced in a study of regulatory T cells in long-lasting Graves disease. Time point here: newly diagnosed GD, antithyroid drugs for less than 3 months. The TCR library was prepared using RNA isolated from PBMCs. Investigators prepared the TCR beta libraries by applying iRepertoire HTBI primers and Arm-PCR of CDR3 regions. TCRdb reanalysed the multiplex PCR reads using MiXCR and keeps one entry per CDR3 protein. The sample consists of under 450,000 distinct CDR3 sequences, 15% to 20% of them appearing once. These same records also appear under a second study, on T cells in Graves' hyperthyroidism and ophthalmopathy.

The specimen was peripheral blood mononuclear cells (PBMCs), collected at new diagnosis, from a patient treated with antithyroid drugs. Receptor source: a woman between 18 and 30 years old with Graves disease.

This clonotype was counted at least ten times. The V gene is TRBV2, the J gene TRBJ1-4; D uncertain. Trimming took off 3 bases at V and 11 bases at J, with 13 bases between the two ends. Germline loops: CDR1 SNHLY, CDR2 FYNNEI. This CDR3 is 13 amino acids long. As DNA, the CDR3 is TGTGCCAGCAGTGACTCATACTCGGGTAAACTGTTTTTT. As protein: CASSDSYSGKLFF. The full variable domain, completed using reference TRBV2 and TRBJ1-4, is EPEVTQTPSHQVTQMGQEVILRCVPISNHLYFYWYRQILGQKVEFLVSFYNNEISEKSEIFDDQFSVERPDGSNFTLKIRSTKLEDSAMYFCASSDSYSGKLFFGSGTQLSVL.

This sequence joins TRBV10-3 and TRBJ2-2, with TRBD1 matching 8 bases. Unmatched junction bases numbered 15, after V lost 2 bases and J lost 4 bases. The CDR3 totals 19 residues. Germline assignment: CDR1 ENHRY and CDR2 SYGVKD. The CDR3, as DNA: TGTGCCATCAGTGAGACCCCAACCGGGACAGGTCGTTTCACCGGGGAGCTGTTTTTT. This encodes CAISETPTGTGRFTGELFF.

This chain links TRBV10-1 with TRBJ2-3; no definite D call. The germline V gene has CDR1 WNHNN and CDR2 SYGVQD (reference sequence). The V gene lost 5 bases and the J gene lost 2 bases, with 5 bases spanning the gap. The CDR3 loop spans 12 amino acids. The chain's CDR3 is CASSFNTDTQYF. Here the CDR3 DNA reads TGCGCCAGCAGTTTTAACACAGATACGCAGTATTTT.

The chain joins TRBV7-8 to TRBJ2-2; D gene ambiguous. V lost 5 bases and J 6 bases, leaving 10 bases between the germline ends. There are 13 residues in the CDR3. Germline V CDR1 and CDR2: SGHVS, FQNEAQ. The CDR3 DNA reads as TGTGCCAGCAGCGGAAGGGTGGCCGGGGAGCTGTTTTTT. It is translated as CASSGRVAGELFF.

This clonotype has only a few counts. This sequence joins TRBV7-2 and TRBJ2-7; D is unclear. The ends were cut back, 0 bases at V and 0 bases at J, with 9 bases in the middle. Germline V gene data show CDR1 as SGHTA and CDR2 as FQGNSA. The CDR3 loop spans 15 amino acids. CDR3 region: CASSLAGSGSYEQYF. CDR3 nucleotides: TGTGCCAGCAGCTTAGCTGGGTCAGGCTCCTACGAGCAGTACTTC.